The 12 T cell receptor beta chains listed next were all sequenced from one sample in a study of OX40 agonist ivuxolimab in advanced cancers. Using immunoSEQ multiplex PCR, the repertoire was profiled, and TCRdb retains in-frame clones only, with some absent. The sample includes around 62,000 clones, roughly 82% of them seen just once. The input for sequencing was CD4+ or CD8+ T cells sorted from blood, taken in a trial of the OX40 agonist ivuxolimab. Receptors originate from an adult with an advanced solid tumor such as melanoma, head and neck, liver or kidney cancer.

The V gene is TRBV7-9, the J gene TRBJ1-2; D remains unclear. Trimming took off 6 bases at V and 8 bases at J, with 16 bases between the two ends. Germline lookup yields CDR1 SEHNR and CDR2 FQNEAQ (reference sequence). CDR3 length equals 13 residues. CDR3 sequence reads: CASSSHGGSGYTF. The CDR3 DNA follows: TGTGCCAGCAGTTCCCATGGTGGATCCGGCTACACCTTC.

This chain connects TRBV5-6 to TRBJ1-5; D remains unclear. The CDR3 contains 13 residues. The germline V gene encodes CDR1 SGHDT and CDR2 YYEEEE. The V end was cut by 0 bases, the J end by 3 bases, with 4 bases between. The CDR3 spells CASSLGTNQPQHF. CDR3 DNA sequence: TGTGCCAGCAGCTTGGGCACCAATCAGCCCCAGCATTTT.

The CDR3 DNA reads as TGCGCCAGCAGGAGCAGGGGGCTGAACACTGAAGCTTTCTTT. This codes for CASRSRGLNTEAFF. The V call is TRBV4-1, the J call TRBJ1-1; 8 nucleotides match TRBD1. Looked up from germline, CDR1 is MGHRA and CDR2 is YSYEKL. This CDR3 has 14 amino acids. V shed 6 bases and J 0 bases; nucleotides not matched to a gene: 3.

V is TRBV6-6 and J is TRBJ1-1; TRBD1 might be the D (5 bases). From germline, CDR1 is MNHNY and CDR2 SVGAGI (reference sequence). V was shortened by 5 bases and J by 8 bases, with 18 bases between the two germline ends. The CDR3 covers 14 residues. CDR3 nucleotides: TGTGCCAGCAGTGCTGAGTGGGGGAAATACGAAGCTTTCTTT. Translating it yields CASSAEWGKYEAFF.

The chain links TRBV6-1 to TRBJ2-1; D is undetermined. The CDR3 sequence is 11 residues long. Germline V CDR1 and CDR2: MNHNS, SASEGT. The ends were cut back, 5 bases at V and 10 bases at J, with 9 bases in the middle. The chain's CDR3 is CASSYMQEQFF. The CDR3 DNA sequence: TGTGCCAGCAGTTACATGCAAGAGCAGTTCTTC.

Regarding this clone: This specimen includes other DNA sequences encoding the same CDR3. Written as DNA, the CDR3 is TGTGCCAGCAGCTTAGCCCCCTCGAGTACGGGGCTAAATCAGCCCCAGCATTTT. This sequence encodes CASSLAPSSTGLNQPQHF. The rearrangement links TRBV7-8 to TRBJ1-5; tentative D call: TRBD1 (5 bases). Germline CDR1 SGHVS, CDR2 FQNEAQ. Trimming stripped 0 bases from V and 4 bases from J, with 19 bases between. There are 18 residues in the CDR3.

The table lists this clone with a few counts. The genes are TRBV4-3 and TRBJ2-1; 8 nucleotides agree with TRBD1. Trimming cost V 0 bases and J 5 bases; bases outside gene matches: 9. Germline CDR1 LGHNA, CDR2 YSLEER. CDR3 length: 17 residues. The CDR3 region is CASSQDLRTGSHNEQFF. The CDR3 DNA follows: TGCGCCAGCAGCCAAGATCTGAGGACAGGGTCCCACAATGAGCAGTTCTTC.

The chain carries TRBV25-1 and TRBJ1-1; D is unresolved. The CDR3 has 12 residues. Germline CDR1 and CDR2: MGHDK and SYGVNS. Trimming removed 3 bases from V and 11 bases from J, with 13 bases in between. The CDR3 DNA is TGTGCCAGCAGTGACGGACCCCTGGGGGCTTTCTTT. Its protein is CASSDGPLGAFF.

Worth noting for this clone: Different DNA sequences within this sample yield the same CDR3. The chain carries TRBV2 and TRBJ2-5, with 10 positions matching TRBD1. Germline trimming cut 9 bases from V and 4 bases from J; bases unmatched to any gene: 17. The CDR3 is 17 residues long. Germline-derived CDR1 and CDR2 are SNHLY and FYNNEI. This chain's CDR3 is CASSSIRRDRGGETQYF. For the CDR3, the DNA is TGTGCCAGTAGTTCAATACGCCGGGACAGGGGAGGAGAGACCCAGTACTTC.

V gene TRBV4-1 combines with J gene TRBJ1-2; D perhaps matches TRBD1 (6 bases). The germline V gene encodes CDR1 MGHRA and CDR2 YSYEKL. The CDR3 consists of 14 residues. The ends were cut back, 4 bases at V and 7 bases at J, with 16 bases in the middle. CDR3 DNA sequence: TGCGCCAGCAGCCTCAAGGGGGTACAGGGTGGCTACACCTTC. Protein product: CASSLKGVQGGYTF.

The V and J genes are TRBV6-1 and TRBJ1-5; perhaps TRBD1 as D (5 bases). The CDR3 is 14 amino acids. CDR1 and CDR2 (germline): MNHNS, SASEGT. Trimming took 0 bases from V and 5 from J, leaving 8 bases between them. The CDR3 DNA is TGTGCCAGCAGTGAAGCCAGGGTTCATCAGCCCCAGCATTTT. Its translation: CASSEARVHQPQHF.

This clone was observed a few times. This rearrangement joins TRBV25-1 to TRBJ1-6; D gene ambiguous. Germline values: CDR1 MGHDK, CDR2 SYGVNS. The CDR3 is 14 amino acids. V lost 5 bases and J 10 bases, leaving 15 bases between the germline ends. In nucleotides, the CDR3 is TGTGCCAGCAGTCTACATACCCCTGGATCACCCCTCCACTTT. It encodes CASSLHTPGSPLHF.